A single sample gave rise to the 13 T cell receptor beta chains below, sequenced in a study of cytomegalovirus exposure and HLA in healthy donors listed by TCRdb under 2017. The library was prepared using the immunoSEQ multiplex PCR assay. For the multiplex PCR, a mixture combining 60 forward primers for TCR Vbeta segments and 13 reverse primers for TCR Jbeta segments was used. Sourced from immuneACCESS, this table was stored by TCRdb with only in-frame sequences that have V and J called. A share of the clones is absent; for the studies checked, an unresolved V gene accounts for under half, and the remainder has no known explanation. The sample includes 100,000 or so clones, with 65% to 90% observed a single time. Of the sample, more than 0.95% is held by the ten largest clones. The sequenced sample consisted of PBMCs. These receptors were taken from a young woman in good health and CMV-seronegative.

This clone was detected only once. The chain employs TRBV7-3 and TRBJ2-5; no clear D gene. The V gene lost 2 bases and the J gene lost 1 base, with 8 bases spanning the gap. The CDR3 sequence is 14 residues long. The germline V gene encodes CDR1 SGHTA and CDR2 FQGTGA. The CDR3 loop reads CASSLSAGQETQYF. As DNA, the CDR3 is TGTGCCAGCAGCTTATCGGCAGGCCAAGAGACCCAGTACTTC.

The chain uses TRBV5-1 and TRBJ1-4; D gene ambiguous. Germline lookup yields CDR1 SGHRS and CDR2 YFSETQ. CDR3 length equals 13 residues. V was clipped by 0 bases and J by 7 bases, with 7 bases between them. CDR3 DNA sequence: TGCGCCAGCAGCTTGGCAGAGGGTGAAAAACTGTTTTTT. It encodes CASSLAEGEKLFF. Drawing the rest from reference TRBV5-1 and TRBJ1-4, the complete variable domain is KAGVTQTPRYLIKTRGQQVTLSCSPISGHRSVSWYQQTPGQGLQFLFEYFSETQRNKGNFPGRFSGRQFSNSRSEMNVSTLELGDSALYLCASSLAEGEKLFFGSGTQLSVL.

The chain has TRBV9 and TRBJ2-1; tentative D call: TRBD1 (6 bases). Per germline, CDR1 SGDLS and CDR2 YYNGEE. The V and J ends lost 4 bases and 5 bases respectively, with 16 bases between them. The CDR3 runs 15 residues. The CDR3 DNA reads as TGTGCCAGCAGCCCATACCCCCGACAGGACAATGAGCAGTTCTTC. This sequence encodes CASSPYPRQDNEQFF.

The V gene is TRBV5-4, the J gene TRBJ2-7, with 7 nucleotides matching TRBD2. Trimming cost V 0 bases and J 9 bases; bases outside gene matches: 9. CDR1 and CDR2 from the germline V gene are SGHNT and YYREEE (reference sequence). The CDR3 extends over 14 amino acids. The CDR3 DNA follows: TGTGCCAGCAGCTTGGGGGGCGGGCTAGCGGCGCAGTACTTC. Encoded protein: CASSLGGGLAAQYF.

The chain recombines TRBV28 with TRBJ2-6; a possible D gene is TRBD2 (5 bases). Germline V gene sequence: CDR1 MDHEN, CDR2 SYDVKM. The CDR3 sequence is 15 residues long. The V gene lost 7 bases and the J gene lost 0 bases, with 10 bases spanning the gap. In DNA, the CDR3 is TGTGCCAGCACCTCGGGGAGCTCTGGGGCCAACGTCCTGACTTTC. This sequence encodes CASTSGSSGANVLTF.

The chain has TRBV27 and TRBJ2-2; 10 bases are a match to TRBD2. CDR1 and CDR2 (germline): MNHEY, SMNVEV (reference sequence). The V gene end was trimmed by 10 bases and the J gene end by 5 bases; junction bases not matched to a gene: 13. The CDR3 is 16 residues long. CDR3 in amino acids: CATRILAGAGTGELFF. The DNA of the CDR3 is TGTGCCACCCGAATCCTAGCGGGAGCGGGAACCGGGGAGCTGTTTTTT.

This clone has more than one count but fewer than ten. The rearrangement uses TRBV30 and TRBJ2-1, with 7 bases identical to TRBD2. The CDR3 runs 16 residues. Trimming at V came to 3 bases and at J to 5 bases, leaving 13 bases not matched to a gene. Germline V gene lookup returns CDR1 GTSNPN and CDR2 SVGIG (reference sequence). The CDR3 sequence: CAWSDAPSGDHNEQFF. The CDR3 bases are TGTGCCTGGAGCGACGCCCCGAGCGGGGATCACAATGAGCAGTTCTTC.

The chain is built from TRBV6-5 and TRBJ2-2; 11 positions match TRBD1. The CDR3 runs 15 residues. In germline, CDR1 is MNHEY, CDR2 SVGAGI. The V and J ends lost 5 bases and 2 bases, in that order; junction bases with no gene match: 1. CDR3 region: CASSRTGGNTGELFF. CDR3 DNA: TGTGCCAGCAGTCGGACAGGGGGCAACACCGGGGAGCTGTTTTTT.

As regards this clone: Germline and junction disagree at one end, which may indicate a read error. The CDR3 here is CTSSQVYGGDNQPQHF. The CDR3 nucleotides read TGCACCAGCAGCCAAGTCTACGGGGGTGACAATCAGCCCCAGCATTTT. V is TRBV4-3 and J is TRBJ1-5, with D possibly being TRBD1 (5 bases). The CDR3 runs to 16 residues. Germline V CDR1 and CDR2: LGHNA, YSLEER.

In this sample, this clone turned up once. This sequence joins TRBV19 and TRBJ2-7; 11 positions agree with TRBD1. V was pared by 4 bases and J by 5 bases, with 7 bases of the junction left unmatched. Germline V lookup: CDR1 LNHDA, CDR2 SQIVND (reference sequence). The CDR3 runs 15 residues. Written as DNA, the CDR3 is TGTGCCAGTAGTACGGGGAGGACAGGGGGCGACGAGCAGTACTTC. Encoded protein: CASSTGRTGGDEQYF.

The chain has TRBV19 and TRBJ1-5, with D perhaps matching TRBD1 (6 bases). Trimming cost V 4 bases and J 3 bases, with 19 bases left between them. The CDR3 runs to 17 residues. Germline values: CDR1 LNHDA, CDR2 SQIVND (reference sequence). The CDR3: CASSKNLGTSHNQPQHF. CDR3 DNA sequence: TGTGCCAGTAGTAAAAACCTAGGGACATCTCACAATCAGCCCCAGCATTTT.

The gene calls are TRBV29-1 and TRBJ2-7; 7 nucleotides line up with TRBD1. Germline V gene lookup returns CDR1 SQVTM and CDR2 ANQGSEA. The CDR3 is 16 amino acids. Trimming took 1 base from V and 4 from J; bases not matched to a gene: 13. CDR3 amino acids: CSVEGKLRDSRYEQYF. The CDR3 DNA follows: TGCAGCGTTGAAGGGAAGCTCCGGGACAGCCGGTACGAGCAGTACTTC.

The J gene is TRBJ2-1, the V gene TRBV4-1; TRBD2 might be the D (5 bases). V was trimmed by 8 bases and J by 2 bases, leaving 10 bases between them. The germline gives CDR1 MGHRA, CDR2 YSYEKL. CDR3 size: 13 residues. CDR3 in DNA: TGCGCCAGCGGAGACGGGGCCTACAATGAGCAGTTCTTC. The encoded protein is CASGDGAYNEQFF.